What follows is one TCR beta chain and its context. The antigen is unknown. A much larger clone lies one base from this, so it may be a read error. This record belongs to a study of regulatory T cells in long-lasting Graves disease. Germline loops: CDR1 KGHSH, CDR2 LQKENI. CDR3 length: 13 amino acids. V dropped 5 bases and J dropped 3 bases, with 10 bases sitting between them. Time point indicated: newly diagnosed GD, antithyroid drugs for less than 3 months. PBMCs provided the RNA from which the TCR library was made. Whole-study results and caveats: It was possible that the small sample size reduced accuracy.

Relying on iRepertoire HTBI primers and Arm-PCR of CDR3 regions, the team built TCR beta libraries. A single record per CDR3 protein comes from TCRdb applying MiXCR to the multiplex PCR reads. The table lists more than 300,000 distinct CDR3 sequences, about a sixth of them singletons, with roughly a fifth in the top ten. Separately, the same data were catalogued under a study of T cells in Graves' hyperthyroidism and ophthalmopathy. Per that paper: Participants, patients aged 18 to 65, had newly diagnosed hyperthyroidism with a duration under 2 months. Researchers ran a first-round RT-PCR on the TCR CDR3 using the HTBI primer set.

The chain links TRBV18 to TRBJ1-2; tentatively, D is TRBD1 (5 bases). The clonotype originates from a woman between 18 and 30 years old with Graves disease. The material was peripheral blood mononuclear cells (PBMCs), obtained at new diagnosis, from a patient treated with antithyroid drugs. CDR3 DNA sequence: TGTGCCAGCTCAGCGGTAGGGGACTATGGCTACACCTTC. It translates to CASSAVGDYGYTF. The full variable domain, its missing parts supplied by reference TRBV18 and TRBJ1-2, is NAGVMQNPRHLVRRRGQEARLRCSPMKGHSHVYWYRQLPEEGLKFMVYLQKENIIDESGMPKERFSAEFPKEGPSILRIQQVVRGDSAAYFCASSAVGDYGYTFGSGTRLTVV.